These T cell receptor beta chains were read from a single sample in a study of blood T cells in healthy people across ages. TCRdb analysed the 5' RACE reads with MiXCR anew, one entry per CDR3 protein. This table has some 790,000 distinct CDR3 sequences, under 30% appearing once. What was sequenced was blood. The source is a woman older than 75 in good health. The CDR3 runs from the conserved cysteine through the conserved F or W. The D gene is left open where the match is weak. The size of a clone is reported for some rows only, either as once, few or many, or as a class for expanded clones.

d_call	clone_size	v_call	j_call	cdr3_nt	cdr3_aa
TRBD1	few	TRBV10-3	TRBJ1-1	TGTGCCATCAGTGAGCCCGACAGGGGGTTGATGAACACTGAAGCTTTCTTT	CAISEPDRGLMNTEAFF
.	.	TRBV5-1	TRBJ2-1	TGCGCCAGCGTCCCCCCGGGTAGCAATGAGCAGTTCTTC	CASVPPGSNEQFF
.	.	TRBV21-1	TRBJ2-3	TGTGCCAGCAACAAAGCTAGGAATTTATTCGAAGATACGCAGTATTTT	CASNKARNLFEDTQYF
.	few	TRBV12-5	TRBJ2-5	TGTGCTAGTGGGTCCGGCAGGGGACTTGAAGAGACCCAGTACTTC	CASGSGRGLEETQYF
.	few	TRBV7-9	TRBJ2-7	TGTGCCAGCAGCTTGTGGCAGGGTTCCTACAATGAGCAGTACTTC	CASSLWQGSYNEQYF
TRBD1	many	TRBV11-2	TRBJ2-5	TGTGCCAGCAGCTTATACGCAGGGGGTTTACTGAAGACCCAGTACTTC	CASSLYAGGLLKTQYF
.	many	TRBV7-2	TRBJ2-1	TGTGCCAGCAGCTTATTCGGGGATGAGCAGTTCTTC	CASSLFGDEQFF
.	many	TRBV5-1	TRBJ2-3	TGCGCCAGCAGCTTGTTCTCTAGTGGGACAGATACGCAGTATTTT	CASSLFSSGTDTQYF
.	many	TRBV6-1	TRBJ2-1	TGTGCCAGCAGGGTATTAAGGGGGAATGAGCAGTTCTTC	CASRVLRGNEQFF
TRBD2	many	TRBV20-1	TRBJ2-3	TGCAGTGCTGTATCATTAGCGGGGATACGCACAGATACGCAGTATTTT	CSAVSLAGIRTDTQYF
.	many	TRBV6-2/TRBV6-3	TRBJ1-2	TGTGCCAGCAGTTATCGCTCTATAGGACAACGAGACTATGGCTACACCTTC	CASSYRSIGQRDYGYTF
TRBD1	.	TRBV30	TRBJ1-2	TGTGCCTGGAGCCCAGGGGGCGCAAACTATGGCTACACCTTC	CAWSPGGANYGYTF
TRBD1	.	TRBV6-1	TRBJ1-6	TGTGCCAGCAGTGATTTTGGACAGGGGTTCGCTTCCCTCCACTTT	CASSDFGQGFASLHF
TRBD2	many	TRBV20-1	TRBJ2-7	TGCAGTGCTAGAGATCGAGCTAGCGGGGGTTTTTTTAACGAGCAGTACTTC	CSARDRASGGFFNEQYF
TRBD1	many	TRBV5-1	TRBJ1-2	TGCGCCAGCAGCCCCGCTGACAGGGCTTACTATGGCTACACCTTC	CASSPADRAYYGYTF
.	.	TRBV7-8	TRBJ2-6	TGTTTGGGAGAGGGTCCCAATGCAAAACAGGACAGCGTGTTCTCTGGGGCCAACGTCCTGACTTTC	CLGEGPNAKQDSVFSGANVLTF
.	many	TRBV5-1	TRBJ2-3	TGCGCCAGCAGCTCCCTGACAGGTTATACGCAGTATTTT	CASSSLTGYTQYF
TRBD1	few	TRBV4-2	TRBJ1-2	TGTGCCAGCAGCCAAGAGGGGACAGGGATAGAGGTGTATGGCTACACCTTC	CASSQEGTGIEVYGYTF
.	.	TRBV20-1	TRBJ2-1	TGCAGTGCTGGAAACAGCGACTCCTACAATGAGCAGTTCTTC	CSAGNSDSYNEQFF
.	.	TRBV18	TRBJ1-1	TGTGCCAGCTCACCTTTCAACGGGGACACTGAAGCTTTCTTT	CASSPFNGDTEAFF
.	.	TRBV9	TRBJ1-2	TGTGCCGGCAGCGAACTCCAGGGGTATGGCTACACCTTC	CAGSELQGYGYTF
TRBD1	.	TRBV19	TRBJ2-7	TGTGCCAGTAGTACCGACAGGGGACCCGAGCAGTACTTC	CASSTDRGPEQYF
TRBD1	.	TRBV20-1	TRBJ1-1	TGCAGTGCCCCCAAGACAGGGGGCAACACTGAAGCTTTCTTT	CSAPKTGGNTEAFF
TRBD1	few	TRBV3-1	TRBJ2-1	TGTGCCAGCAGCAAGACGACAGGGGGCTCCTACAATGAGCAGTTCTTC	CASSKTTGGSYNEQFF
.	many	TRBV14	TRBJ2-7	TGTGCCAGCAGCCAAGGTCTTGGGTACGAGCAGTACTTC	CASSQGLGYEQYF
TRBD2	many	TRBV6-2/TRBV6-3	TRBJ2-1	TGTGCCAGCAGGACTAGCGGGGGAAATGAGCAGTTCTTC	CASRTSGGNEQFF
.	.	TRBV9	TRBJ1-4	TGTGCCAGCAGTGTAGGGGCAGCCACCAATGAAAAACTGTTTTTT	CASSVGAATNEKLFF
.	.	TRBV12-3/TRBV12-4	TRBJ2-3	TGTGCCAGCAGTCGTCACGCAGGGGATTGGGCAGATACGCAGTATTTT	CASSRHAGDWADTQYF